The 22 T cell receptor beta chains given below trace back to one sample, sequenced in a study of neurological immune-mediated disorders. The time point was: longitudinal time-point 2. TCRdb redid the calling of the 5' RACE reads with MiXCR, one entry per CDR3 protein. The sample holds more than 55,000 distinct CDR3 sequences; around 10% are singletons and the top ten take around 12%. The sequencing sample was made of PBMCs. The receptors originated from a young man in good health.

This clonotype has at least ten counts. CDR3 bases: TGTGCCAGCAGCCACAGCACCGGGGAGCTGTTTTTT. This translates into CASSHSTGELFF. The V and J genes are TRBV7-3 and TRBJ2-2; D remains unclear. Trimming stripped 5 bases from V and 4 bases from J, with 5 bases between. Germline CDR1 and CDR2: SGHTA and FQGTGA. CDR3 length: 12 amino acids.

Many counts were recorded for this clonotype. The genes are TRBV7-8 and TRBJ2-7, with TRBD1 identical over 8 bases. The CDR3 spans 14 residues. J was trimmed by 2 bases and V by 4 bases; bases with no gene match: 4. Germline V gene sequence: CDR1 SGHVS, CDR2 FQNEAQ. The CDR3 nucleotides read TGTGCCAGCAGCTCATCGGGACAGGCCTACGAGCAGTACTTC. This sequence encodes CASSSSGQAYEQYF. Together with reference TRBV7-8 and TRBJ2-7, the CDR3 gives the full variable domain: GAGVSQSPRYKVAKRGQDVALRCDPISGHVSLFWYQQALGQGPEFLTYFQNEAQLDKSGLPSDRFFAERPEGSVSTLKIQRTQQEDSAVYLCASSSSGQAYEQYFGPGTRLTVT.

Many counts were recorded for this clonotype. The chain is built from TRBV5-6 and TRBJ2-5; perhaps TRBD1 as D (6 bases). CDR1 and CDR2 from the germline V gene are SGHDT and YYEEEE. V lost 0 bases and J lost 5, with 8 bases in between. This CDR3 region has 13 residues. CDR3 region: CASSLAGAETQYF. CDR3 coding DNA: TGTGCCAGCAGCTTGGCAGGGGCTGAGACCCAGTACTTC.

This clonotype has just a few counts. The V and J genes are TRBV6-5 and TRBJ1-3, with unresolved D. Germline V gene data show CDR1 as MNHEY and CDR2 as SVGAGI. V lost 7 bases, J lost 2 bases, and 15 bases lay in between. The CDR3 contains 15 residues. The CDR3 bases are TGTGCCAGCACGCCAACCTGGACCCCTGGAAACACCATATATTTT. Amino acid sequence: CASTPTWTPGNTIYF.

The sample holds many counts of this clonotype. The rearrangement links TRBV7-8 to TRBJ1-1; D gene uncertain. The germline V gene encodes CDR1 SGHVS and CDR2 FQNEAQ. The V gene lost 4 bases and the J gene lost 0 bases, with 6 bases spanning the gap. CDR3 size: 13 residues. CDR3 in DNA: TGTGCCAGCAGCTCGCAGGTGAACACTGAAGCTTTCTTT. Translation: CASSSQVNTEAFF.

This clonotype was counted many times. The chain employs TRBV28 and TRBJ2-7; 8 bases map to TRBD1. The germline CDR1 and CDR2 sequences are MDHEN and SYDVKM. This CDR3 is 14 amino acids long. The V gene end was trimmed by 6 bases and the J gene end by 3 bases; junction bases not matched to a gene: 7. The CDR3 DNA reads TGTGCCAGCAGGACAGGGGCGAACTTCTACGAGCAGTACTTC. Protein sequence: CASRTGANFYEQYF.

This clonotype was seen ten or more times. The rearrangement uses TRBV12-3 or TRBV12-4 and TRBJ1-2; D may be TRBD1 (5 bases). This CDR3 has 11 amino acids. With 4 bases removed from V and 8 bases from J, the gap between germline ends came to 8 bases. The CDR3: CASSSGLGYTF. CDR3 nucleotide sequence: TGTGCCAGCAGTTCAGGGCTGGGCTACACCTTC.

This clonotype occurred many times. J is TRBJ1-5 and V is TRBV6-6; no reliable D call. Germline V gene lookup returns CDR1 MNHNY and CDR2 SVGAGI (reference sequence). Trimming shortened V by 6 bases and J by 0 bases, and 12 bases separated the two germline ends. The CDR3 is made up of 15 amino acids. Here the CDR3 DNA reads TGTGCCAGCAGATATCAGGCCTATAGCAATCAGCCCCAGCATTTT. Translation: CASRYQAYSNQPQHF.

This clonotype showed up just a few times. The chain joins TRBV18 to TRBJ2-7, with TRBD1 matching over 9 bases. Germline-derived CDR1 and CDR2 are KGHSH and LQKENI. This CDR3 is 14 amino acids long. Trimming took 4 bases from V and 7 from J; bases not matched to a gene: 8. CDR3 coding DNA: TGTGCCAGCTCACTCCTACAGGGGGCGTGGGAGCAGTACTTC. This encodes CASSLLQGAWEQYF.

V and J are TRBV4-3 and TRBJ2-7; no definite D call. The CDR3 loop spans 14 amino acids. With 4 bases removed from V and 6 bases from J, the gap between germline ends came to 16 bases. CDR1 and CDR2 from the germline V gene are LGHNA and YSLEER. This chain's CDR3 is CASSLHPQNLEQYF. Here the CDR3 DNA reads TGCGCCAGCAGCCTTCACCCCCAGAATCTCGAGCAGTACTTC.

Many counts were recorded for this clonotype. The rearrangement uses TRBV10-1 and TRBJ1-5; D remains ambiguous. CDR3 length: 14 residues. Trimming stripped 4 bases from V and 6 bases from J, with 13 bases between. The germline V gene has CDR1 WNHNN and CDR2 SYGVQD (reference sequence). The CDR3 DNA follows: TGCGCCAGCAGTGCAGCTGGGAATGGTCAGCCCCAGCATTTT. Translating it yields CASSAAGNGQPQHF.

Comment on this clonotype: Germline is not matched at one junction end, which may reflect a read error. The genes are TRBV28 and TRBJ2-4; possibly TRBD1 for D (6 bases). Germline loops: CDR1 MDHEN, CDR2 SYDVKM. The CDR3 covers 19 residues. CDR3 coding DNA: TGTACCAGCAGCTTCCCTACAGGGATGGACCCGTTAGCCAAAAACATTCAGTACTTC. This encodes CTSSFPTGMDPLAKNIQYF. The full variable domain, its missing parts supplied by reference TRBV28 and TRBJ2-4, is DVKVTQSSRYLVKRTGEKVFLECVQDMDHENMFWYRQDPGLGLRLIYFSYDVKMKEKGDIPEGYSVSREKKERFSLILESASTNQTSMYLCTSSFPTGMDPLAKNIQYFGAGTRLSVL.

The sample holds many counts of this clonotype. V gene TRBV5-1 combines with J gene TRBJ2-5; the match to TRBD2 covers 11 bases. Losses at the gene ends were 4 bases for V and 4 bases for J; bases not matched to a gene: 12. The CDR3 runs to 17 residues. Germline V gene lookup returns CDR1 SGHRS and CDR2 YFSETQ. CDR3 in amino acids: CASSLRTSGLKGETQYF. For the CDR3, the DNA is TGCGCCAGCAGCCTGCGGACTAGCGGGCTAAAGGGAGAGACCCAGTACTTC.

This clonotype came up a few times. The chain couples TRBV28 to TRBJ2-1; possible D gene TRBD2, 5 bases. The CDR3 runs 14 residues. Trimming stripped 7 bases from V and 3 bases from J, with 13 bases between. Germline V gene data show CDR1 as MDHEN and CDR2 as SYDVKM. The chain's CDR3 is CASIDTRNYNEQFF. Here the CDR3 DNA reads TGTGCCAGCATCGATACTAGAAACTACAATGAGCAGTTCTTC.

This clonotype was seen a few times. This sequence joins TRBV18 and TRBJ2-5; no reliable D call. The CDR3 totals 13 residues. The germline V gene has CDR1 KGHSH and CDR2 LQKENI. V was trimmed by 4 bases and J by 2 bases, leaving 8 bases between them. The CDR3 is CASSLDGQETQYF. The CDR3 DNA is TGTGCCAGCTCACTCGACGGGCAAGAGACCCAGTACTTC.

This clonotype has a handful of counts. This chain links TRBV5-1 with TRBJ2-2, with D possibly called TRBD1 or TRBD2 (5 bases each). CDR3 length: 15 amino acids. Germline CDR1 and CDR2: SGHRS and YFSETQ. With 1 base removed from V and 10 bases from J, the gap between germline ends came to 17 bases. CDR3 coding DNA: TGCGCCAGCAGCTTGCAACTCGGGACCCCTTTGGAGCTGTTTTTT. Translating gives CASSLQLGTPLELFF.

In its sample, this clonotype was seen many times. The CDR3 reads CATSDFRDTGELFF. CDR3 in DNA: TGTGCCACCAGTGATTTCAGGGACACCGGGGAGCTGTTTTTT. The chain employs TRBV24-1 and TRBJ2-2; D may be TRBD1 (5 bases). In germline, CDR1 is KGHDR, CDR2 SFDVKD. V dropped 1 base and J dropped 3 bases, with 5 bases sitting between them. This CDR3 has 14 amino acids.

This clonotype was counted at least ten times. The CDR3 protein is CSASFGSGDTQYF. The DNA of the CDR3 is TGCAGTGCTAGTTTCGGTAGCGGAGATACGCAGTATTTT. V is TRBV20-1 and J is TRBJ2-3; D possibly corresponds to TRBD2 (6 bases). Germline V gene sequence: CDR1 DFQATT, CDR2 SNEGSKA (reference sequence). CDR3 length equals 13 residues. V was trimmed by 3 bases and J by 5 bases, leaving 12 bases between them.

This clonotype was detected many times. The chain is built from TRBV5-1 and TRBJ2-1, with 15 bases lining up with TRBD2. The J segment lost 7 bases and the V segment lost 4 bases, leaving 9 bases of the junction unmatched. The CDR3 is 17 amino acids. The V gene's germline CDR1 is SGHRS and CDR2 YFSETQ. This CDR3 is CASSQLGLAGGRNEQFF. CDR3 in DNA: TGCGCCAGCAGCCAGCTGGGACTAGCGGGGGGCCGGAATGAGCAGTTCTTC.

The chain couples TRBV20-1 to TRBJ2-2; TRBD1 agrees at 8 bases. The germline V gene has CDR1 DFQATT and CDR2 SNEGSKA (reference sequence). The CDR3 runs 13 residues. The J segment lost 9 bases and the V segment lost 3 bases, leaving 6 bases of the junction unmatched. The CDR3 nucleotides are TGCAGTGCTAGGAGGACAGGGACCTGGGAGCTGTTTTTT. It specifies CSARRTGTWELFF.

On this clonotype: A single base separates this from a much larger clone, so it may be a read error. The chain uses TRBV28 and TRBJ1-1; 8 bases are shared with TRBD1. Germline loops: CDR1 MDHEN, CDR2 SYDVKM. Germline trimming cut 8 bases from V and 0 bases from J; bases unmatched to any gene: 11. This CDR3 region has 16 residues. CDR3 in DNA: TGTGCCAGCGGCCGGGACAGGTGTCTCATGAACACTGAAGCTTTCTTT. It codes for CASGRDRCLMNTEAFF.

By sample share, this clonotype is medium-sized. J is TRBJ2-7 and V is TRBV5-1, with D unresolved. Looked up from germline, CDR1 is SGHRS and CDR2 is YFSETQ. The CDR3 sequence is 14 residues long. The V end lost 2 bases, the J end lost 0 bases, and 9 bases lay between the germline ends. This chain's CDR3 is CASSFDVASYEQYF. The CDR3 nucleotides read TGCGCCAGCAGCTTCGACGTAGCCTCCTACGAGCAGTACTTC.